This T cell receptor (beta chain) was profiled in a study of T cells in narcolepsy. Method: immunoSEQ multiplex PCR; TCRdb's copy keeps in-frame clones and lacks some. The sample yields about 35,000 clones, about 80% seen once. Unmatched junction bases numbered 6, after V lost 4 bases and J lost 2 bases. CDR1 LNHDA and CDR2 SQIVND come from the germline V gene (reference sequence). This CDR3 is 15 amino acids long. This rearrangement joins TRBV19 to TRBJ1-2; 8 nucleotides line up with TRBD1. The sequence was obtained from a human donor in good health. What was sequenced was memory (CD45RA-) CD4+ T cells from blood. Here the CDR3 reads CASSNPGQGNYGYTF. CDR3 nucleotides: TGTGCCAGTAGTAACCCCGGACAGGGAAACTATGGCTACACCTTC.